This TCR beta chain derives from a study of T-cell reconstitution after alpha-beta-depleted transplantation in children. Unique molecular identifiers tagged the TCRbeta library. Using its own MiXCR run on the PCR reads, TCRdb lists one record per CDR3 protein. The sample contains some 500,000 distinct CDR3 sequences, 15% to 20% of which appear only once. Trimming took 0 bases from V and 0 from J; bases not matched to a gene: 2. Per germline, CDR1 SGHKS and CDR2 YYEKEE (reference sequence). The CDR3 runs 15 residues. This sample comprised PBMCs from the stem cell graft donor, obtained from the stem cell graft. This clonotype originated in a human donor who donated a stem cell graft to a child with acute lymphoblastic leukemia. The gene calls are TRBV5-5 and TRBJ1-2; TRBD1 aligns across 7 bases. CDR3 bases: TGTGCCAGCAGCTTGGAGGGACAGTCTAACTATGGCTACACCTTC. This translates into CASSLEGQSNYGYTF.